The clone carrying this TCR beta chain has ten or more counts. Antigen unknown. This sample was taken from a study of neurological immune-mediated disorders. Overall study: Relapsing-remitting patients made up about 90% of the roughly 35 multiple sclerosis patients, and secondary progressive patients made up 3. General study points: HTLV-1-associated myelopathy led in TCR clonal expansion, while multiple sclerosis ranked lowest, below healthy controls.

With 10-nucleotide random UMIs, 5'RACE was used to make the cDNA. One entry per CDR3 protein, called by TCRdb with MiXCR from the 5' RACE reads. The repertoire has over 60,000 distinct CDR3 sequences, 4% to 6% of them found once; the top ten carry over 2.5%. In germline, CDR1 is DFQATT, CDR2 SNEGSKA (reference sequence). The CDR3 spans 14 residues. V gave up 2 bases and J gave up 1 base; unmatched junction bases: 4. The genes are TRBV20-1 and TRBJ2-7; 8 bases agree with TRBD2. The source of this sequence is a woman aged 30 to 39 with multiple sclerosis. Sequenced sample: PBMCs. The CDR3 loop reads CSARPGLVSYEQYF. CDR3 sequence (DNA): TGCAGTGCTAGACCGGGACTAGTTTCCTACGAGCAGTACTTC.